One TCR beta chain is described in this entry. The protocol was immunoSEQ multiplex PCR, while the TCRdb copy is restricted to in-frame clones and leaves out a portion. In the table there are more than 20,000 clones, approximately 92% of which are singletons. This sample was taken from a study of T cell changes during pregnancy in multiple sclerosis. CDR3 length: 15 amino acids. The V gene's germline CDR1 is SEHNR and CDR2 FQNEAQ (reference sequence). V gave up 3 bases and J gave up 0 bases; unmatched junction bases: 0. This receptor was taken from a female donor with multiple sclerosis, enrolled in a pregnancy study. The V call is TRBV7-9, the J call TRBJ2-1; 9 positions match TRBD2. The specimen comprised CD8+ T cells from peripheral blood mononuclear cells, sampled in the third trimester of pregnancy. In DNA form, the CDR3 reads TGTGCCAGCAGCTTTAGCGGGAGCTCCTACAATGAGCAGTTCTTC. Its translation is CASSFSGSSYNEQFF. The variable domain in full, with the rest retrieved from reference TRBV7-9 and TRBJ2-1, is DTGVSQNPRHKITKRGQNVTFRCDPISEHNRLYWYRQTLGQGPEFLTYFQNEAQLEKSRLLSDRFSAERPKGSFSTLEIQRTEQGDSAMYLCASSFSGSSYNEQFFGPGTRLTVL.